Described below is a single T cell receptor (beta chain) sequence and its context. Methods used by the authors: Reference gene primer amplification gave nucleated cell count estimates. Libraries were prepared by immunoSEQ multiplex PCR; TCRdb keeps only in-frame clonotypes and omits some of them. Clonal size and the V and J genes are those of that table, whereas D and trimming came from the DNA. In the table there are more than 250,000 clones, 80% to 95% of which are singletons. The CDR3 contains 16 residues. Germline V lookup: CDR1 LNHNV, CDR2 YYDKDF (reference sequence). Losses at the gene ends were 5 bases for V and 1 base for J; bases not matched to a gene: 8. The data stem from a study of blood T cell repertoires in COVID-19. Cohorts were based on clinical histories the participants reported.

The source of this sequence is a woman aged 30 to 39 who had recovered from COVID-19. The J gene is TRBJ1-5, the V gene TRBV15, with 7 bases fitting TRBD1. Sequencing input: PBMCs or T cells enriched from blood (not recorded which). CDR3 sequence (DNA): TGTGCCACCAGCGTCCGCGCAGGGGGAAGCAATCAGCCCCAGCATTTT. Its protein product is CATSVRAGGSNQPQHF.